These 12 T cell receptor beta chains came from one sample sequenced in a study of Ad26.COV2.S vaccination and SARS-CoV-2 variants. Measured with immunoSEQ multiplex PCR; TCRdb has only the in-frame clones, and not every one. The table lists about 350,000 clones, 70% to 90% of them singletons. The treatment is: approximately 18 received Ad26.COV2.S at low or high dose, single or two shots; 5 received placebo; per-sample allocation not given. Day 63 following the first vaccine or placebo injection was when the samples were taken. The sequencing here drew on peripheral blood, taken in a trial of Ad26.COV2.S vaccine versus placebo. These receptors all come from a person aged 18 to 59 who received the Ad26.COV2.S COVID-19 vaccine or a placebo.

This clone was observed a few times. The CDR3 DNA sequence: TGTGCCAGCAGTGTTAAGGGCGTAGGATTTGGAAACACCATATATTTT. Protein: CASSVKGVGFGNTIYF. The V gene is TRBV2, the J gene TRBJ1-3, with D unclear. Deletions cut 4 bases from V and 3 bases from J, with 16 bases between. This CDR3 has 16 residues. CDR1 is SNHLY, CDR2 FYNNEI, per germline.

V and J are TRBV7-9 and TRBJ1-1; D not resolved. The CDR3 covers 13 residues. With 10 bases removed from V and 2 bases from J, the gap between germline ends came to 14 bases. Germline CDR1 SEHNR, CDR2 FQNEAQ (reference sequence). The CDR3, as DNA: TGTGCCACACGCGGGTTGGGAAACACTGAAGCTTTCTTT. As protein: CATRGLGNTEAFF.

The gene calls are TRBV7-9 and TRBJ2-2; maybe TRBD1 (5 bases). The V end was cut by 5 bases, the J end by 7 bases, with 11 bases between. The CDR3 totals 13 residues. In germline, CDR1 is SEHNR, CDR2 FQNEAQ (reference sequence). The CDR3 loop is CASSPQQGGELFF. The CDR3 DNA reads as TGTGCCAGCAGCCCTCAGCAGGGCGGGGAGCTGTTTTTT. The variable domain in full, with the rest retrieved from reference TRBV7-9 and TRBJ2-2, is DTGVSQNPRHKITKRGQNVTFRCDPISEHNRLYWYRQTLGQGPEFLTYFQNEAQLEKSRLLSDRFSAERPKGSFSTLEIQRTEQGDSAMYLCASSPQQGGELFFGEGSRLTVL.

The chain recombines TRBV7-2 with TRBJ2-7; D remains unclear. With 0 bases removed from V and 2 bases from J, the gap between germline ends came to 14 bases. Germline V lookup: CDR1 SGHTA, CDR2 FQGNSA. This CDR3 has 16 amino acids. The CDR3 DNA follows: TGTGCCAGCAGCTTAGCGTTCGCCTCAGGCACCTACGAGCAGTACTTC. This sequence encodes CASSLAFASGTYEQYF. Drawing the rest from reference TRBV7-2 and TRBJ2-7, the complete variable domain is GAGVSQSPSNKVTEKGKDVELRCDPISGHTALYWYRQSLGQGLEFLIYFQGNSAPDKSGLPSDRFSAERTGGSVSTLTIQRTQQEDSAVYLCASSLAFASGTYEQYFGPGTRLTVT.

V usage is TRBV10-1 and J usage is TRBJ2-2; 7 positions agree with TRBD1. This CDR3 has 15 amino acids. V gave up 5 bases and J gave up 1 base; unmatched junction bases: 4. The germline V gene encodes CDR1 WNHNN and CDR2 SYGVQD (reference sequence). CDR3 coding DNA: TGCGCCAGCAGTCCGGGACAGAGGAACACCGGGGAGCTGTTTTTT. This translates into CASSPGQRNTGELFF.

This sequence joins TRBV27 and TRBJ1-1, with D unclear. Germline V lookup: CDR1 MNHEY, CDR2 SMNVEV (reference sequence). The CDR3 has 14 residues. Between the trimmed V and J ends, which lost 1 base and 4 bases, there was a span of 10 bases. The DNA for the CDR3 is TGTGCCAGCAGTTTATTCGGGGATCTCACTGAAGCTTTCTTT. Protein product: CASSLFGDLTEAFF.

This clone was counted a single time. This chain uses TRBV6-5 with TRBJ2-3; TRBD2 matches 9 bases. With V trimmed by 2 bases and J by 1 base, 4 bases remained unmatched. From germline, CDR1 is MNHEY and CDR2 SVGAGI. This CDR3 has 16 amino acids. CDR3 protein: CASSYTLAGGTDTQYF. The CDR3 coding sequence is TGTGCCAGCAGTTACACCTTAGCGGGGGGCACAGATACGCAGTATTTT.

V and J are TRBV4-2 and TRBJ2-2, with 12 bases lining up with TRBD2. This CDR3 contains 17 residues. V was pared by 3 bases and J by 6 bases, with 8 bases of the junction left unmatched. CDR1 is LGHNA and CDR2 is YNFKEQ in the germline V gene. The CDR3, as DNA: TGTGCCAGCAGCCACCGACTAGCGGGGGACGGTGCCGGGGAGCTGTTTTTT. It codes for CASSHRLAGDGAGELFF.

This sequence joins TRBV6-6 and TRBJ2-1; 9 bases are shared with TRBD2. This CDR3 contains 16 residues. V shed 6 bases and J 1 base; nucleotides not matched to a gene: 7. Germline values: CDR1 MNHNY, CDR2 SVGAGI (reference sequence). The CDR3 DNA reads TGTGCCAGCAGGGCGGGAGGGCCAGGGTCCTACAATGAGCAGTTCTTC. This gives the protein CASRAGGPGSYNEQFF.

The chain links TRBV24-1 to TRBJ1-5, with TRBD1 matching 7 bases. J gave up 0 bases and V 4 bases, and 2 bases lay outside the gene matches. CDR1 and CDR2 from the germline V gene are KGHDR and SFDVKD. The CDR3 is made up of 15 amino acids. In DNA form, the CDR3 reads TGTGCCACCAGTGAGGGACAGCATAGCAATCAGCCCCAGCATTTT. This sequence encodes CATSEGQHSNQPQHF.

The gene calls are TRBV24-1 and TRBJ2-2; possible D gene TRBD1, 6 bases. The length of the CDR3 is 17 residues. Deletions cut 5 bases from V and 0 bases from J, with 15 bases between. The germline V gene has CDR1 KGHDR and CDR2 SFDVKD. The CDR3 is CATSGFGGYANTGELFF. CDR3 nucleotide sequence: TGTGCCACCAGTGGTTTTGGGGGCTACGCGAACACCGGGGAGCTGTTTTTT.

J is TRBJ1-5 and V is TRBV19; a possible D gene is TRBD1 (6 bases). CDR1 and CDR2 (germline): LNHDA, SQIVND (reference sequence). The CDR3 length is 17 residues. V was trimmed by 2 bases and J by 1 base, leaving 15 bases between them. The CDR3 region is CASSIRTGMVSNQPQHF. Written as DNA, the CDR3 is TGTGCCAGTAGTATACGAACAGGGATGGTAAGCAATCAGCCCCAGCATTTT.